Listed here are 26 T cell receptor beta chains from one sample, sequenced in a study of yellow fever vaccine responses in identical twins. TCRdb re-called the RT-PCR reads through MiXCR, storing one row per CDR3 protein. The data show roughly 15,000 distinct CDR3 sequences, less than 85% seen once. Sequencing used T cells from blood (PBMCs), unsorted or a sorted subset (not recorded which), obtained before or after yellow fever vaccination (not recorded which). These receptors were obtained from a woman between 18 and 30 years old who received the yellow fever vaccine.

V and J are TRBV4-1 and TRBJ1-5; 10 bases agree with TRBD1. The CDR3 extends over 16 amino acids. CDR1 is MGHRA and CDR2 is YSYEKL in the germline V gene. Trimming took 5 bases from V and 4 from J; bases not matched to a gene: 8. This chain's CDR3 is CASSARDRGWNQPQHF. In nucleotides, the CDR3 is TGCGCCAGCAGCGCCCGGGACAGGGGATGGAATCAGCCCCAGCATTTT.

J is TRBJ2-3 and V is TRBV4-2; perhaps TRBD1 as D (6 bases). The germline V gene encodes CDR1 LGHNA and CDR2 YNFKEQ. Trimming cost V 0 bases and J 7 bases, with 14 bases left between them. The CDR3 runs 15 residues. CDR3 coding DNA: TGTGCCAGCAGCCAAGATGGGCAGGGGATTAATACGCAGTATTTT. Protein sequence: CASSQDGQGINTQYF.

The V and J genes are TRBV5-6 and TRBJ1-2; perhaps TRBD1 as D (5 bases). The CDR3 is 16 residues long. CDR1 is SGHDT, CDR2 YYEEEE, per germline. V lost 3 bases, J lost 1 base, and 16 bases lay in between. The CDR3 loop is CASSYRQILLNYGYTF. The CDR3 DNA sequence: TGTGCCAGCAGCTATAGACAGATCCTCCTTAACTATGGCTACACCTTC. Full variable domain (remainder filled in from reference TRBV5-6 and TRBJ1-2): DAGVTQSPTHLIKTRGQQVTLRCSPKSGHDTVSWYQQALGQGPQFIFQYYEEEERQRGNFPDRFSGHQFPNYSSELNVNALLLGDSALYLCASSYRQILLNYGYTFGSGTRLTVV.

J is TRBJ2-1 and V is TRBV5-1, with D possibly being TRBD2 (6 bases). Germline V gene data show CDR1 as SGHRS and CDR2 as YFSETQ. V was cut by 1 base and J by 7 bases, with 12 bases left in between. The CDR3 totals 14 residues. The DNA for the CDR3 is TGCGCCAGCAGCTTGTGGGGGGTTTCAAATGAGCAGTTCTTC. Its protein is CASSLWGVSNEQFF.

The chain has TRBV5-6 and TRBJ2-1, with D perhaps being TRBD1 or TRBD2 (5 bases each). The CDR3 loop spans 16 amino acids. V lost 1 base and J 3 bases, leaving 14 bases between the germline ends. Germline CDR1 is SGHDT and CDR2 is YYEEEE. DNA of the CDR3: TGTGCCAGCAGCTTGAGTAGGGACGCCTACTACAATGAGCAGTTCTTC. Encoded protein: CASSLSRDAYYNEQFF.

The J gene is TRBJ2-5, the V gene TRBV12-3 or TRBV12-4, with 7 nucleotides matching TRBD2. The J segment lost 0 bases and the V segment lost 6 bases, leaving 7 bases of the junction unmatched. This CDR3 region has 15 residues. The CDR3 loop is CASSQMGGYQETQYF. CDR3 nucleotides: TGTGCCAGCAGCCAAATGGGGGGGTACCAAGAGACCCAGTACTTC.

This chain joins TRBV4-1 and TRBJ2-7; weak D call: TRBD2 (6 bases). The V end lost 2 bases, the J end lost 5 bases, and 16 bases lay between the germline ends. CDR3 size: 15 residues. CDR1 is MGHRA, CDR2 YSYEKL, per germline. CDR3 DNA sequence: TGCGCCAGCAGCCAAAATTTCGGGAGCGGCGACGAGCAGTACTTC. Translating gives CASSQNFGSGDEQYF.

This clonotype was found once. The chain joins TRBV20-1 to TRBJ1-1; no clear D. Trimming stripped 3 bases from V and 5 bases from J, with 10 bases between. Per the germline V gene, CDR1 is DFQATT and CDR2 is SNEGSKA (reference sequence). The CDR3 is 12 amino acids. The CDR3 region is CSARGQGTEAFF. The CDR3 DNA follows: TGCAGTGCTAGGGGTCAAGGAACTGAAGCTTTCTTT.

This sequence joins TRBV6-2 or TRBV6-3 and TRBJ1-5; 8 bases align to TRBD1. Per the germline V gene, CDR1 is MNHEY and CDR2 is SVGEGT. The CDR3 loop spans 14 amino acids. J was trimmed by 5 bases and V by 6 bases; bases with no gene match: 6. The CDR3 is CASSWTGFYQPQHF. CDR3 coding DNA: TGTGCCAGCAGCTGGACAGGGTTTTATCAGCCCCAGCATTTT.

The V call is TRBV12-3 or TRBV12-4, the J call TRBJ2-7; 11 positions match TRBD1. The CDR3 length is 14 residues. After removal of 5 bases from V and 4 bases from J, the junction contained 4 bases not matched to a gene. CDR3 nucleotides: TGTGCCAGCAGTAAGGGACAGGGGGGTTACGAGCAGTACTTC. Translation gives CASSKGQGGYEQYF.

The chain employs TRBV28 and TRBJ1-5; the match to TRBD1 covers 9 bases. From germline, CDR1 is MDHEN and CDR2 SYDVKM. V shed 5 bases, J shed 6 bases, and the junction held 5 bases outside the gene matches. The CDR3 consists of 14 residues. CDR3 DNA: TGTGCCAGCAGTGCGACAGGGGGGTTTCAGCCCCAGCATTTT. Amino acid sequence: CASSATGGFQPQHF. The full variable domain, rest sourced from reference TRBV28 and TRBJ1-5, is DVKVTQSSRYLVKRTGEKVFLECVQDMDHENMFWYRQDPGLGLRLIYFSYDVKMKEKGDIPEGYSVSREKKERFSLILESASTNQTSMYLCASSATGGFQPQHFGDGTRLSIL.

This clonotype was observed a single time. The chain has TRBV24-1 and TRBJ2-7; 9 nucleotides line up with TRBD2. J lost 4 bases, V lost 8 bases, and 14 bases had no gene match. The CDR3 is made up of 16 amino acids. Germline CDR1 and CDR2: KGHDR and SFDVKD. CDR3 sequence: CATTAEQRTSEYEQYF. The CDR3 DNA reads as TGTGCCACCACCGCCGAACAGAGGACTAGCGAGTACGAGCAGTACTTC.

The rearrangement uses TRBV15 and TRBJ2-7, with 8 bases aligning to TRBD2. Germline CDR1 and CDR2: LNHNV and YYDKDF (reference sequence). The CDR3 is 14 amino acids. With 0 bases clipped from V and 6 bases from J, the junction kept 4 bases outside the gene matches. The CDR3 DNA reads TGTGCCACCAGCAGAGATCCGGGGACTAGCGAGCAGTACTTC. Encoded protein: CATSRDPGTSEQYF.

This sequence joins TRBV20-1 and TRBJ2-5, with D maybe TRBD2 (5 bases). Trimming shortened V by 7 bases and J by 4 bases, and 16 bases separated the two germline ends. The CDR3 length is 13 residues. The germline V gene encodes CDR1 DFQATT and CDR2 SNEGSKA (reference sequence). The CDR3 region has the DNA TGCAGTGGAGATGGCGGACTTAGAGAGACCCAGTACTTC. Protein product: CSGDGGLRETQYF.

The J gene is TRBJ2-1, the V gene TRBV29-1; 7 nucleotides line up with TRBD2. V lost 3 bases and J lost 4; bases outside the gene matches: 6. From germline, CDR1 is SQVTM and CDR2 ANQGSEA. This CDR3 has 14 residues. This CDR3 is CSVDRLAVYNEQFF. CDR3 sequence (DNA): TGCAGCGTTGACAGGCTAGCGGTTTACAATGAGCAGTTCTTC.

V and J are TRBV29-1 and TRBJ2-1; TRBD1 agrees at 7 bases. This CDR3 contains 13 residues. Trimming took 4 bases from V and 4 from J; bases not matched to a gene: 4. The V gene's germline CDR1 is SQVTM and CDR2 ANQGSEA. CDR3 protein: CSVGQGLYNEQFF. The CDR3 DNA is TGCAGCGTTGGACAGGGCCTATACAATGAGCAGTTCTTC.

This clonotype was seen a single time. The chain is built from TRBV19 and TRBJ1-1; 9 bases match TRBD1. The germline gives CDR1 LNHDA, CDR2 SQIVND (reference sequence). Trimming took 3 bases from V and 1 from J; bases not matched to a gene: 6. The CDR3 loop spans 16 amino acids. The CDR3 region is CASSMGTGIKNTEAFF. The CDR3 region has the DNA TGTGCCAGTAGTATGGGGACAGGGATAAAGAACACTGAAGCTTTCTTT. The variable domain in full, with the rest retrieved from reference TRBV19 and TRBJ1-1, is DGGITQSPKYLFRKEGQNVTLSCEQNLNHDAMYWYRQDPGQGLRLIYYSQIVNDFQKGDIAEGYSVSREKKESFPLTVTSAQKNPTAFYLCASSMGTGIKNTEAFFGQGTRLTVV.

The chain recombines TRBV11-1 with TRBJ1-1, with D possibly matching TRBD1 (5 bases). CDR1 is SGHAT and CDR2 is FQDESV in the germline V gene (reference sequence). The length of the CDR3 is 16 residues. Trimming removed 5 bases from V and 5 bases from J, with 21 bases in between. This chain's CDR3 is CASSRLSGQGGTEAFF. DNA for the CDR3: TGTGCCAGCAGCCGTCTTAGTGGTCAGGGAGGAACTGAAGCTTTCTTT.

The CDR3 here is CASRPTGVSNQPQHF. The CDR3 nucleotides are TGTGCCAGCAGACCCACAGGGGTTAGCAATCAGCCCCAGCATTTT. The chain couples TRBV12-3 or TRBV12-4 to TRBJ1-5; 7 bases line up with TRBD1. This CDR3 region has 15 residues. V lost 6 bases and J lost 0; bases outside the gene matches: 5.

The chain is built from TRBV28 and TRBJ2-1; D is unclear. From germline, CDR1 is MDHEN and CDR2 SYDVKM. This CDR3 has 14 residues. V was shortened by 1 base and J by 0 bases, with 4 bases between the two germline ends. CDR3 amino acids: CASSLLVSYNEQFF. The CDR3 DNA reads as TGTGCCAGCAGTTTATTGGTCTCCTACAATGAGCAGTTCTTC.

The chain recombines TRBV4-1 with TRBJ1-2; 7 nucleotides agree with TRBD1. Per germline, CDR1 MGHRA and CDR2 YSYEKL. The CDR3 has 16 residues. Trimming at V came to 0 bases and at J to 4 bases, leaving 8 bases not matched to a gene. The CDR3 region is CASSQDLTGWIYGYTF. The CDR3 DNA sequence: TGCGCCAGCAGCCAAGACCTGACAGGGTGGATCTATGGCTACACCTTC.

The chain uses TRBV11-1 and TRBJ2-2; 8 bases fit TRBD2. Losses at the gene ends were 2 bases for V and 5 bases for J; bases not matched to a gene: 4. In germline, CDR1 is SGHAT, CDR2 FQDESV (reference sequence). This CDR3 is 15 amino acids long. CDR3 in amino acids: CASSLKAGETGELFF. CDR3 coding DNA: TGTGCCAGCAGCTTAAAAGCGGGGGAAACCGGGGAGCTGTTTTTT.

The CDR3 protein is CASSSHRGDTDTQYF. The CDR3 nucleotides are TGTGCCAGCAGTTCCCACAGGGGTGACACAGATACGCAGTATTTT. The J gene is TRBJ2-3, the V gene TRBV28; 7 nucleotides line up with TRBD1. Trimming at V came to 4 bases and at J to 2 bases, leaving 6 bases not matched to a gene. CDR1 MDHEN and CDR2 SYDVKM come from the germline V gene. This CDR3 is 15 amino acids long.

This CDR3 is CASETERNTEAFF. CDR3 sequence (DNA): TGTGCCAGCGAGACAGAAAGGAACACTGAAGCTTTCTTT. The J gene is TRBJ1-1, the V gene TRBV2, with a possible D match to TRBD1 (5 bases). CDR3 length: 13 residues. Between the trimmed V and J ends, which lost 8 bases and 1 base, there was a span of 11 bases. Germline V lookup: CDR1 SNHLY, CDR2 FYNNEI.

The chain carries TRBV10-3 and TRBJ1-2; D is ambiguous. Germline CDR1 ENHRY, CDR2 SYGVKD. The CDR3 covers 15 residues. With 0 bases removed from V and 4 bases from J, the gap between germline ends came to 12 bases. CDR3 protein: CAISESSAAGYGYTF. In DNA, the CDR3 is TGTGCCATCAGTGAGTCGTCGGCGGCAGGCTATGGCTACACCTTC.

This chain links TRBV4-1 with TRBJ2-5, with D possibly being TRBD1 (5 bases). Germline assignment: CDR1 MGHRA and CDR2 YSYEKL. The CDR3 length is 16 residues. Trimming took 2 bases from V and 5 from J, leaving 18 bases between them. The CDR3 spells CASSQPRQTVRETQYF. Here the CDR3 DNA reads TGCGCCAGCAGCCAACCCCGACAGACAGTAAGGGAGACCCAGTACTTC.